This TCR beta chain was captured in a study of long-term antiretroviral therapy in people with HIV (dated by TCRdb to between 2021 and 2024). Describing the broader study: The earliest samples were collected roughly a decade before the 2015 WHO recommendation for immediate ART, at a time when ART was usually postponed until CD4 counts fell. This retrospective serial study examined whether starting ART and sustained HIV suppression were associated with changes in the composition and diversity of the TRB repertoire in peripheral blood. A total of 192 cryopreserved PBMC samples were contributed to the cohort by 30 adults with confirmed HIV infection, with samples collected serially over a mean of approximately six years (range 1-12). Among the approximately 27 participants with HIV, eleven to twelve were female. Test extractions of a monoclonal T-cell line alongside fewer than 40 polyclonal samples showed no cross-contamination during QIAcube processing. Results the study describes overall, beyond this receptor: Samples dated from about 2003 to 2018, and the ART regimens used may be less effective than current ones. The repertoire was dominated across all time points by expanded TRB clones identified before ART initiation, although this dominance was seen to fluctuate and to decrease in many PLHIV after ART. Inferences about post-ART repertoire changes are limited because no data were available on ART adherence, viral resistance or therapy changes. Because pre-ART samples had limited cell numbers, unsorted PBMC were profiled rather than sorted CD4+ and CD8+ T cells. Because PBMC availability was limited, only the TCR beta chain was sequenced, with no alpha chain pairing. Compared with controls, HIV repertoires had narrower CDR3 length ranges, and the network structure pointed to an antigen-experienced repertoire that shifted only slightly toward naive after ART. A significant increase in TRB diversity was found to be associated with ART initiation, although TRB diversity was observed to remain significantly below that of transplant donor controls even after long-term ART.

A remark on this clone: Its recognized antigen is unknown. Base qualities are missing; no much larger clone stands one base away.

Participants were included only if at least one PBMC sample before ART initiation and at least two post-ART samples were available. Treatment was received in the United States of America by all participants with HIV. Before DNA extraction, cryopreserved samples of about 1-10 million PBMC were thawed and washed. At the time of the earliest PBMC sample, participants with HIV were aged between about 20 and 54 years. Per participant, PBMC samples came from 1-4 timepoints prior to ART initiation and 2-8 timepoints following ART initiation, for a median of 7 samples. For every participant, serial HIV viral load, CD4+ T-cell count, ART history and demographic data were obtained. A Qiagen kit on a QIAcube was used to extract genomic DNA from unsorted PBMC, with samples processed in batches of 12. The immunoSEQ hsTCRB v3.0 assay was used at survey level resolution for TRB variable region sequencing. A depth of roughly 40,000-55,000 T-cell genomes per sample was targeted for TRB sequencing. TRB libraries were pooled and sequenced on an Illumina MiSeq using a v3 150-cycle kit. As for how the authors treated the data: Analysis of repertoires was carried out in R inside a reproducible Nextflow workflow spanning QC, data transformation and analysis. LymphoSeq2, an R package for AIRR-Seq data exploration, was used to implement custom analyses. A few samples that yielded fewer than 5000 total TRB sequences were excluded, so that fewer than 250 HIV repertoires were analyzed. Among the 180 to 200 HIV repertoires that were kept, 59 were collected before ART initiation and 120 to 140 were collected after ART initiation. Repertoires were downsampled to 5000 TRB nucleotide sequences, and summary statistics were averaged over 100 downsampling iterations. TRB sequences were retained for analysis only if CDR3 regions of at least seven amino acids were present. Diversity was measured with a Shannon entropy-derived clonality score and the Gini coefficient. In repertoire networks, the top 5000 CDR3 amino acid sequences were linked whenever an edit distance of one separated two sequences. Antigen specificity groups and MHC restriction were predicted for TRB CDR3 amino acid sequences with GLIPH2. To flag known CMV, EBV, HIV or tissue antigen associations, CDR3 amino acid sequences were matched against VDJdb and McPAS-TCR. Pre-ART, post-ART and control groups were compared with Wilcoxon signed-rank tests and Holm-Bonferroni correction. TCRdb provides this immuneACCESS table in a form limited to in-frame rearrangements. Some clones are lacking; in checked studies, under half of them reflect an unresolved V gene, and why the rest are absent is not known. For V, J and clone size, that table is used; D and trimming come from the DNA. The sample has roughly 40,000 clones on record, around nine tenths of them singletons. Roughly 3.6% of the sample lies in the top ten.

Ends trimmed: V by 6 bases, J by 6 bases; bases unmatched to a gene: 7. CDR1 and CDR2 were assigned from the germline V gene as ENHRY and SYGVKD. Measured from the cysteine to the phenylalanine, the CDR3 is 14 residues long. The retained sequence is limited to the CDR3, 42 bases, with the frame set at the first base. The chain couples TRBV10-3 to TRBJ2-3, with 9 central nucleotides matching TRBD2. This material consisted of unsorted PBMCs, taken just before starting antiretroviral therapy. The receptor was isolated from a woman between 18 and 29 years old with HIV. The DNA is as follows: TGTGCCATCAGCTCCGGGACTAGCATTGATACGCAGTATTTT. It is translated as CAISSGTSIDTQYF.